This entry lists 30 T cell receptor beta chains sequenced from one sample in a study of blood T cell repertoires in COVID-19. The data were produced by immunoSEQ multiplex PCR, yet TCRdb's version contains in-frame clones alone and is incomplete. Of over 200,000 clones listed, about 91% are singletons. Sequenced: peripheral blood. The receptors shown here come from a woman between 35 and 50 years old with acute or convalescent COVID-19.

The sample holds one count of this clone. Other DNA sequences in this sample translate to the same CDR3. The chain has TRBV11-2 and TRBJ1-5; possibly TRBD1 for D (6 bases). Deletions cut 0 bases from V and 5 bases from J, with 17 bases between. This CDR3 has 17 amino acids. Germline lookup yields CDR1 SGHAT and CDR2 FQNNGV. In DNA form, the CDR3 reads TGTGCCAGCAGCTTAGATTTGGGGGGGGGCGGTGATCAGCCCCAGCATTTT. The encoded protein is CASSLDLGGGGDQPQHF. Filled out from reference TRBV11-2 and TRBJ1-5, the complete variable domain reads EAGVAQSPRYKIIEKRQSVAFWCNPISGHATLYWYQQILGQGPKLLIQFQNNGVVDDSQLPKDRFSAERLKGVDSTLKIQPAKLEDSAVYLCASSLDLGGGGDQPQHFGDGTRLSIL.

This sequence joins TRBV21-1 and TRBJ2-3; the table names TRBD1, a call not compared with the DNA. TRBV21-1 is a recognized pseudogene. CDR3 length: 12 residues. DNA for the CDR3: TGTGCCAGCAGCAAAGAGGACGCACAGGGTAGTTTT. This translates into CASSKEDAQGSF.

The chain has TRBV30 and TRBJ1-2; D uncertain. CDR3 length: 13 amino acids. The V and J ends lost 1 base and 11 bases respectively, with 17 bases between them. Germline CDR1 GTSNPN, CDR2 SVGIG (reference sequence). This CDR3 is CAWSGDSGAHYTF. Written as DNA, the CDR3 is TGTGCCTGGAGTGGAGATAGCGGAGCCCATTACACCTTC. Complete variable domain (other parts from reference TRBV30 and TRBJ1-2): SQTIHQWPATLVQPVGSPLSLECTVEGTSNPNLYWYRQAAGRGLQLLFYSVGIGQISSEVPQNLSASRPQDRQFILSSKKLLLSDSGFYLCAWSGDSGAHYTFGSGTRLTVV.

This sequence joins TRBV27 and TRBJ1-2; D remains unclear. The V gene's germline CDR1 is MNHEY and CDR2 SMNVEV (reference sequence). The CDR3 is 13 residues long. Trimming stripped 6 bases from V and 4 bases from J, with 12 bases between. The CDR3 DNA follows: TGTGCCAGCAGCACGATCCGGTCCTATGGCTACACCTTC. It translates to CASSTIRSYGYTF.

This chain connects TRBV11-2 to TRBJ1-6, with D uncertain. Trimming cost V 1 base and J 7 bases, with 11 bases left between them. This CDR3 is 15 amino acids long. CDR1 is SGHAT and CDR2 is FQNNGV in the germline V gene. CDR3 sequence reads: CASSLGQFGNSPLHF. Written as DNA, the CDR3 is TGTGCCAGCAGCTTAGGTCAATTTGGCAATTCACCCCTCCACTTT.

The rearrangement links TRBV5-1 to TRBJ2-3; the D gene is possibly TRBD2 (7 bases). Germline loops: CDR1 SGHRS, CDR2 YFSETQ. Trimming took off 2 bases at V and 0 bases at J, with 16 bases between the two ends. CDR3 length: 17 amino acids. The CDR3 spells CASSFRGGQSSTDTQYF. The CDR3 bases are TGCGCCAGCAGCTTCCGCGGGGGCCAAAGTAGCACAGATACGCAGTATTTT.

The chain combines TRBV5-1 with TRBJ2-5; TRBD2 aligns across 7 bases. V gave up 4 bases and J gave up 2 bases; unmatched junction bases: 5. CDR3 length equals 14 residues. Germline CDR1 reads SGHRS; CDR2 reads YFSETQ. CDR3 amino acids: CASSQTSAQETQYF. As DNA, the CDR3 is TGCGCCAGCAGCCAAACTAGCGCGCAAGAGACCCAGTACTTC.

The rearrangement links TRBV10-3 to TRBJ1-1; the match to TRBD1 covers 9 bases. CDR1 ENHRY and CDR2 SYGVKD come from the germline V gene. The trim removed 5 bases at V and 1 base at J, leaving 8 bases unmatched. The CDR3 has 16 residues. CDR3 in DNA: TGTGCCATCAGTACGGACAGGGGCGGGGGGAACACTGAAGCTTTCTTT. Its protein product is CAISTDRGGGNTEAFF.

The chain combines TRBV10-3 with TRBJ2-1, with TRBD2 matching 8 bases. Germline loops: CDR1 ENHRY, CDR2 SYGVKD. Germline trimming cut 2 bases from V and 5 bases from J; bases unmatched to any gene: 5. This CDR3 region has 15 residues. Here the CDR3 DNA reads TGTGCCATCAGTGAGCATGGGACTAGAGACAATGAGCAGTTCTTC. Its protein product is CAISEHGTRDNEQFF.

This clone was recorded once. The chain's CDR3 is CASSPLRWGQQNTIYF. The CDR3 DNA is TGTGCCAGCAGCCCCTTGCGTTGGGGACAGCAAAACACCATATATTTT. V usage is TRBV7-8 and J usage is TRBJ1-3, with TRBD1 matching 7 bases. Germline values: CDR1 SGHVS, CDR2 FQNEAQ. The CDR3 has 16 amino acids. The junction had 13 bases not matched to a gene; V was cut back by 5 bases and J by 6 bases.

The table lists this clone with a count of one. V gene TRBV6-5 combines with J gene TRBJ1-4; no clear D gene. Germline values: CDR1 MNHEY, CDR2 SVGAGI. CDR3 length: 15 amino acids. V was trimmed by 6 bases and J by 7 bases, leaving 18 bases between them. In DNA, the CDR3 is TGTGCCAGCAGGCCGAGGGCCGGCCTGAGTGAAAAACTGTTTTTT. Translation: CASRPRAGLSEKLFF.

This clone was picked up a small number of times. The chain couples TRBV6-5 to TRBJ1-1, with 7 bases lining up with TRBD1. The CDR3 has 15 residues. CDR1 and CDR2 (germline): MNHEY, SVGAGI. Unmatched junction bases numbered 8, after V lost 6 bases and J lost 1 base. For the CDR3, the DNA is TGTGCCAGCAGACCATCTTGGACAGGGAACACTGAAGCTTTCTTT. Translated, it gives CASRPSWTGNTEAFF.

The rearrangement joins TRBV11-3 to TRBJ2-1; D gene uncertain. There are 12 residues in the CDR3. CDR1 SGHNT and CDR2 YENEEA come from the germline V gene. The germline V and J ends were trimmed by 1 base and 10 bases, with 8 bases remaining between them. The CDR3 region is CASSLGDTEQFF. The DNA of the CDR3 is TGTGCCAGCAGCTTAGGAGACACGGAGCAGTTCTTC.

The chain has TRBV5-1 and TRBJ2-3, with D unclear. The CDR3 extends over 12 amino acids. CDR1 and CDR2 (germline): SGHRS, YFSETQ. V was clipped by 7 bases and J by 2 bases, with 8 bases between them. The CDR3 region has the DNA TGCGCCAGCTACTCCTTCACAGATACGCAGTATTTT. This translates into CASYSFTDTQYF.

This rearrangement joins TRBV11-2 to TRBJ2-3; no firm D call. V gave up 5 bases and J gave up 9 bases, with 15 bases separating them. Germline V gene data show CDR1 as SGHAT and CDR2 as FQNNGV. The CDR3 covers 13 residues. Here the CDR3 reads CASSKGASDTQYF. Here the CDR3 DNA reads TGTGCCAGCAGCAAAGGCGCCAGCGACACGCAGTATTTT.

This chain joins TRBV9 and TRBJ1-1, with TRBD1 identical over 10 bases. The V and J ends lost 4 bases and 5 bases, in that order; junction bases with no gene match: 26. The CDR3 runs to 21 residues. The germline V gene encodes CDR1 SGDLS and CDR2 YYNGEE. Written as DNA, the CDR3 is TGTGCCAGCAGCCTCTGGGGACAGGGGAGGATTCTAACCTCCGGGGAGACTGAAGCTTTCTTT. It yields the protein CASSLWGQGRILTSGETEAFF.

This clone was recorded a few times. The chain uses TRBV24-1 and TRBJ2-2; D is undetermined. This CDR3 comprises 16 residues. Deletions cut 2 bases from V and 7 bases from J, with 16 bases between. Germline CDR1 is KGHDR and CDR2 is SFDVKD. The CDR3 nucleotides are TGTGCCACCAGTGATTCCCAATTGGGCCGAAACGGGGAGCTGTTTTTT. Its protein product is CATSDSQLGRNGELFF.

CDR3 in amino acids: CASSLLGRDLSGANVLTF. The CDR3 DNA sequence: TGTGCCAGCTCACTGCTGGGCAGGGATTTATCTGGGGCCAACGTCCTGACTTTC. The gene calls are TRBV18 and TRBJ2-6; tentatively, D is TRBD1 (5 bases). The V end lost 4 bases, the J end lost 1 base, and 17 bases lay between the germline ends. Germline values: CDR1 KGHSH, CDR2 LQKENI. The CDR3 has 18 residues.

The CDR3 spells CSAEGGSGYTF. CDR3 nucleotide sequence: TGCAGCGCCGAAGGGGGATCGGGGTACACCTTC. This chain connects TRBV29-1 to TRBJ1-2; D may be TRBD1 (6 bases). V was shortened by 7 bases and J by 11 bases, with 17 bases between the two germline ends. The CDR3 runs to 11 residues. Looked up from germline, CDR1 is SQVTM and CDR2 is ANQGSEA.

The V call is TRBV5-1, the J call TRBJ2-5, with 7 bases fitting TRBD1. This CDR3 has 15 amino acids. The V and J ends lost 1 base and 5 bases, in that order; junction bases with no gene match: 8. Germline CDR1 and CDR2: SGHRS and YFSETQ. CDR3 amino acids: CASSLRQGPGETQYF. Written as DNA, the CDR3 is TGCGCCAGCAGCTTGAGACAGGGCCCGGGGGAGACCCAGTACTTC.

The chain links TRBV30 to TRBJ1-3; the match to TRBD1 covers 9 bases. Germline CDR1 is GTSNPN and CDR2 is SVGIG (reference sequence). The CDR3 totals 15 residues. The V segment lost 3 bases and the J segment 1 base; nucleotides outside the gene matches: 4. In nucleotides, the CDR3 is TGTGCCTGGAGGGACAGGGGCAAGTCTGGAAACACCATATATTTT. Protein product: CAWRDRGKSGNTIYF.

The chain carries TRBV9 and TRBJ1-3, with a possible D match to TRBD1 (5 bases). This CDR3 is built from 16 residues. The V end was cut by 0 bases, the J end by 0 bases, with 10 bases between. Germline CDR1 SGDLS, CDR2 YYNGEE. Written as DNA, the CDR3 is TGTGCCAGCAGCGTAGGAGCAGGGTTCTCTGGAAACACCATATATTTT. It translates to CASSVGAGFSGNTIYF.

The rearrangement links TRBV19 to TRBJ1-1; the match to TRBD1 covers 8 bases. Germline-derived CDR1 and CDR2 are LNHDA and SQIVND (reference sequence). CDR3 size: 17 residues. The trim removed 7 bases at V and 6 bases at J, leaving 19 bases unmatched. As DNA, the CDR3 is TGTGCCAGTACCCCCGGGGGCACAGGGGGAAGTATTGCTGAAGCTTTCTTT. It encodes CASTPGGTGGSIAEAFF.

The V call is TRBV9, the J call TRBJ2-2; 9 bases are shared with TRBD2. Germline CDR1 reads SGDLS; CDR2 reads YYNGEE. This CDR3 comprises 15 residues. V was clipped by 0 bases and J by 7 bases; unmatched bases: 4. CDR3 protein: CASSVGGGAGGELFF. CDR3 DNA: TGTGCCAGCAGCGTAGGCGGGGGGGCCGGCGGGGAGCTGTTTTTT.

The rearrangement joins TRBV6-1 to TRBJ1-6; a weak D match, TRBD1 (6 bases). The CDR3 is 15 residues long. V was pared by 2 bases and J by 6 bases, with 11 bases between. CDR1 and CDR2 from the germline V gene are MNHNS and SASEGT. The CDR3 sequence: CASSEQGTSNSPLHF. CDR3 DNA sequence: TGTGCCAGCAGTGAACAGGGGACCTCTAATTCACCCCTCCACTTT.

CDR3 region: CAWQGPGGDQPQHF. Here the CDR3 DNA reads TGTGCCTGGCAGGGACCCGGGGGGGATCAGCCCCAGCATTTT. The V gene is TRBV30, the J gene TRBJ1-5; TRBD1 is a possible D gene (5 bases). Germline V CDR1 and CDR2: GTSNPN, SVGIG (reference sequence). The V and J ends lost 5 bases and 5 bases respectively, with 16 bases between them. The CDR3 length is 14 residues.

This clone was counted only a few times. The J gene is TRBJ2-1, the V gene TRBV7-3; 8 positions match TRBD2. The V and J ends lost 0 bases and 8 bases, in that order; junction bases with no gene match: 12. CDR1 is SGHTA and CDR2 is FQGTGA in the germline V gene. There are 17 residues in the CDR3. The CDR3 reads CASSLTGVGTSYDEQFF. In DNA, the CDR3 is TGTGCCAGCAGCTTAACGGGAGTCGGGACTAGTTACGATGAGCAGTTCTTC.

The genes are TRBV4-1 and TRBJ2-7, with TRBD1 identical over 9 bases. V dropped 1 base and J dropped 2; count of bases not matched to a gene: 3. The CDR3 loop spans 15 amino acids. Germline loops: CDR1 MGHRA, CDR2 YSYEKL. The chain's CDR3 is CASSQGQGVPYEQYV. The CDR3 DNA reads as TGCGCCAGCAGCCAAGGACAGGGGGTCCCCTACGAGCAGTACGTC.

The rearrangement uses TRBV27 and TRBJ1-5, with a weak D call TRBD1 (6 bases). Germline V lookup: CDR1 MNHEY, CDR2 SMNVEV (reference sequence). This CDR3 has 15 amino acids. V was clipped by 4 bases and J by 5 bases, with 15 bases between them. The CDR3 bases are TGTGCCAGCAGTTCCGATAGGGGGGGCCATCAGCCCCAGCATTTT. Translation: CASSSDRGGHQPQHF.

This chain links TRBV6-5 with TRBJ2-1; 9 positions agree with TRBD2. Trimming at V came to 3 bases and at J to 5 bases, leaving 8 bases not matched to a gene. The CDR3 consists of 16 residues. Germline values: CDR1 MNHEY, CDR2 SVGAGI. The CDR3: CASSYIGAGGHNEQFF. In DNA form, the CDR3 reads TGTGCCAGCAGTTATATCGGAGCGGGGGGCCACAATGAGCAGTTCTTC.